The 10 T cell receptor beta chains below all came from one sample that was sequenced in a study of identical twins. TCRdb recomputed calls from the 5' RACE reads with MiXCR, one row per CDR3 protein. The sample includes about 240,000 distinct CDR3 sequences, approximately 10% of them seen just once. Material: memory T cells sorted from blood. The origin of the receptors is a man in his fifties or sixties in good health.

The J gene is TRBJ1-6, the V gene TRBV19; no definite D call. The germline V and J ends were trimmed by 0 bases and 7 bases, with 10 bases remaining between them. The CDR3 consists of 15 residues. Looked up from germline, CDR1 is LNHDA and CDR2 is SQIVND (reference sequence). CDR3 residues: CASSIDGFSNSPLHF. CDR3 bases: TGTGCCAGTAGTATAGATGGATTCAGCAATTCACCCCTCCACTTT.

At least ten counts were recorded for this clonotype. The chain recombines TRBV6-2 or TRBV6-3 with TRBJ1-5; D is unclear. CDR1 MNHEY and CDR2 SVGEGT come from the germline V gene. Trimming removed 0 bases from V and 4 bases from J, with 13 bases in between. The CDR3 extends over 16 amino acids. The CDR3 spells CASSYSSSRRNQPQHF. The CDR3 nucleotides read TGTGCCAGCAGTTACTCGAGTTCCCGGAGGAATCAGCCCCAGCATTTT.

In this sample, this clonotype turned up many times. The chain carries TRBV3-1 and TRBJ1-2; D uncertain. CDR3 size: 12 residues. Germline CDR1 is LGHDT and CDR2 is YNNKEL (reference sequence). Trimming removed 4 bases from V and 6 bases from J, with 9 bases in between. The CDR3 here is CASSLARDGYTF. CDR3 in DNA: TGTGCCAGCAGCCTAGCAAGGGATGGCTACACCTTC.

The chain is built from TRBV7-9 and TRBJ1-2; D is unclear. The germline gives CDR1 SEHNR, CDR2 FQNEAQ (reference sequence). Trimming shortened V by 1 base and J by 8 bases, and 11 bases separated the two germline ends. The CDR3 is 13 residues long. The CDR3 DNA reads as TGTGCCAGCAGCTTAGAGGGTCAGAGGGGCTACACCTTC. Translating it yields CASSLEGQRGYTF.

This clonotype was detected a few times. This chain links TRBV5-1 with TRBJ1-1; 7 bases fit TRBD1. The germline CDR1 and CDR2 sequences are SGHRS and YFSETQ. The CDR3 totals 14 residues. V trimming: 4 bases; J trimming: 6 bases; junction bases outside the gene matches: 9. CDR3 in amino acids: CASSKRQGWSEAFF. CDR3 bases: TGCGCCAGCAGCAAACGACAGGGTTGGTCTGAAGCTTTCTTT.

A few counts support this clonotype. The genes are TRBV30 and TRBJ2-1, with 9 bases aligning to TRBD1. The trim removed 1 base at V and 4 bases at J, leaving 5 bases unmatched. Germline V gives CDR1 GTSNPN, CDR2 SVGIG (reference sequence). This CDR3 is built from 15 residues. The CDR3 sequence is CAWSGGTGFYNEQFF. The CDR3 DNA reads as TGTGCCTGGAGTGGTGGGACAGGGTTTTACAATGAGCAGTTCTTC.

In its sample, this clonotype was seen a few times. This chain uses TRBV6-2 or TRBV6-3 with TRBJ2-2; unclear D gene. Looked up from germline, CDR1 is MNHEY and CDR2 is SVGEGT. The CDR3 is 14 amino acids. V lost 5 bases, J lost 5 bases, and 12 bases lay in between. The CDR3 loop reads CASSQSLRTGELFF. The CDR3, as DNA: TGTGCCAGCAGTCAATCCCTGAGGACCGGGGAGCTGTTTTTT.

This clonotype was counted at least ten times. V is TRBV7-2 and J is TRBJ2-7, with D possibly TRBD2 on 5 matching bases. Trimming stripped 5 bases from V and 0 bases from J, with 17 bases between. The CDR3 spans 16 residues. Germline CDR1 and CDR2: SGHTA and FQGNSA. The CDR3 nucleotides are TGTGCCAGCAGCCCCCAAGGTAGCGCCTTCTCCTACGAGCAGTACTTC. Amino acids: CASSPQGSAFSYEQYF.

This clonotype was counted once. The chain combines TRBV3-1 with TRBJ2-7; D might be TRBD1 (5 bases). Germline V gene lookup returns CDR1 LGHDT and CDR2 YNNKEL (reference sequence). The CDR3 totals 13 residues. The V gene lost 3 bases and the J gene lost 6 bases, with 12 bases spanning the gap. The CDR3 reads CASSQTDTSEQYF. The DNA of the CDR3 is TGTGCCAGCAGCCAGACAGATACCTCCGAGCAGTACTTC.

The rearrangement joins TRBV5-1 to TRBJ1-2; D is uncertain. The CDR3 consists of 12 residues. With 0 bases removed from V and 7 bases from J, the gap between germline ends came to 7 bases. CDR1 and CDR2 (germline): SGHRS, YFSETQ. The CDR3 loop reads CASSLVGVGYTF. CDR3 nucleotide sequence: TGCGCCAGCAGCTTGGTTGGGGTTGGCTACACCTTC.